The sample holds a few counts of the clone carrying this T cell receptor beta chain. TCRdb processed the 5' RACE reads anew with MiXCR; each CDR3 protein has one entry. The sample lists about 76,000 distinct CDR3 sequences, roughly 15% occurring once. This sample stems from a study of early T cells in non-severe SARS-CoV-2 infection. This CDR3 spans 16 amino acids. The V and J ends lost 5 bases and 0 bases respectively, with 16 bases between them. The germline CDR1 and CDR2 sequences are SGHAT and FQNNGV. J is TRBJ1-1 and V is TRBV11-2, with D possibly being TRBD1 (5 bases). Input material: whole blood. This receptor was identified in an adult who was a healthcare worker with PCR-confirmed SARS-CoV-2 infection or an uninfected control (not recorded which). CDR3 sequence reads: CASSPNPGQMNTEAFF. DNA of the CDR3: TGTGCCAGCAGCCCCAACCCCGGACAAATGAACACTGAAGCTTTCTTT.